This is a list of T cell receptor beta chains from one sample in a study of post-analysis software for immune sequencing data. Via MiXCR, TCRdb re-called the PCR reads, giving one row per CDR3 protein. The sample consists of 380,000 or so distinct CDR3 sequences, roughly 38% of them appearing once. Material: blood. Receptors were obtained from a girl aged 5-17 years with multiple sclerosis. CDR3s include the opening cysteine and the closing phenylalanine or tryptophan. D genes are given only for firm matches.

V	D	J	CDR3
TRBV6-2/TRBV6-3	.	TRBJ2-1	CASSFLNEQFF
TRBV10-3	.	TRBJ2-7	CAISESPDLTEQYF
TRBV12-3/TRBV12-4	TRBD1	.	CASSSNPTGEGTQYF
TRBV12-3/TRBV12-4	.	TRBJ1-1	CASSSFIGGEAFF
TRBV20-1	.	TRBJ2-1	CSAPRAGADEQFF
TRBV7-2	TRBD2	TRBJ2-2	CASSSGLVTNTGELFF
TRBV30	.	TRBJ1-2	CAWSYSTVQDYGYTF
TRBV9	TRBD2	TRBJ2-1	CASSVTGTSVYNEQFF
TRBV29-1	.	TRBJ2-3	CSVDGAGSTDTQYF
TRBV12-5	.	TRBJ2-3	CASGLAPGPRTDTQYF
TRBV5-6	.	TRBJ1-2	CASSLPGWAYGYTF
TRBV5-1	TRBD2	TRBJ2-3	CASSWPMTSPFTDTQYF
TRBV7-9	.	TRBJ2-1	CATSPGDEQFF
TRBV6-5	.	TRBJ2-5	CASRSGSRQETQYF
TRBV27	.	TRBJ1-2	CASRDQRAYGYTF
TRBV4-2	.	TRBJ1-2	CASSPPEADLNYGYTF
TRBV6-5	.	TRBJ2-1	CASSYSSQDHSEQFF
TRBV12-3/TRBV12-4	.	TRBJ2-1	CASSFGGVRGNEQFF
TRBV11-2	.	TRBJ1-2	CASSLSGDGYTF
TRBV13	.	TRBJ1-4	CASSNRDAEKLFF
TRBV5-1	.	TRBJ2-5	CASNPNQETQYF
TRBV2	TRBD2	TRBJ2-2	CASSAGTSRELFF
TRBV6-2/TRBV6-3	TRBD2	.	CASSSPTSGGQKTQYF
TRBV28	TRBD1	TRBJ2-1	CASSLIGGQDFFYDEQFF
TRBV7-9	TRBD1	TRBJ1-1	CASSSTGSNTEAFF
TRBV18	.	TRBJ1-5	CASSPYAPGNQPQHF
TRBV6-2/TRBV6-3	.	TRBJ1-4	CASTNERQLVLFNEKLFF
TRBV7-9	.	TRBJ2-7	CASSLDSKEQYF
TRBV3-1	.	TRBJ2-1	CASSQAGGRAMNEQFF
TRBV6-6	.	TRBJ2-3	CASSYTYRSQGTDTQYF
TRBV12-3/TRBV12-4	TRBD2	TRBJ2-7	CASSSSLWGGSYEQYF
TRBV20-1	TRBD2	TRBJ2-5	CSARKRGRGETQYF
TRBV11-2	.	TRBJ2-1	CASGDYNEQFF
TRBV7-3	TRBD2	TRBJ2-1	CASSTLAGSNYEQFF
TRBV7-9	.	TRBJ1-2	CASSSGSGTRSGYTF
TRBV12-3/TRBV12-4	.	TRBJ1-2	CASSPTGVGYGYTF
TRBV12-1	.	TRBJ1-2	CASSYTSYRYGYTF
TRBV12-3/TRBV12-4	.	TRBJ1-1	CASSPSGREGDTEAFF